The 11 T cell receptor beta chains below come from one sample, sequenced in a study of T cell responses to AZD1222 COVID-19 vaccine. Clones were sequenced by immunoSEQ multiplex PCR, and TCRdb holds only the in-frame ones, with some missing. Of around 160,000 clones listed, approximately 78% are singletons. Specimen: peripheral blood, collected on day 0 of MenACWY control vaccination. The receptors derive from an adult in good health.

The chain links TRBV7-2 to TRBJ2-4; 10 bases line up with TRBD2. CDR3 length: 14 residues. Germline V gene data show CDR1 as SGHTA and CDR2 as FQGNSA. J lost 15 bases, V lost 3 bases, and 11 bases had no gene match. The CDR3, as DNA: TGTGCCAGCAGCTTCGGGACTAGCGTGGGGTGGTGGTACTTC. Its translation is CASSFGTSVGWWYF.

The J gene is TRBJ1-2, the V gene TRBV5-6, with 7 bases that match TRBD1. Looked up from germline, CDR1 is SGHDT and CDR2 is YYEEEE. V shed 0 bases, J shed 8 bases, and the junction held 10 bases outside the gene matches. The length of the CDR3 is 15 residues. The CDR3 loop reads CASSLGPTGVEGYTF. In DNA form, the CDR3 reads TGTGCCAGCAGCTTGGGTCCTACAGGGGTGGAGGGCTACACCTTC.

The CDR3 region is CASANYMGNQPQHF. For the CDR3, the DNA is TGTGCCAGCGCAAACTACATGGGCAATCAGCCCCAGCATTTT. The gene calls are TRBV6-5 and TRBJ1-5; the D is unclear. Trimming pared 8 bases from V and 2 bases from J, leaving 13 bases between. Germline V CDR1 and CDR2: MNHEY, SVGAGI. The CDR3 totals 14 residues.

This chain connects TRBV9 to TRBJ2-1; D unresolved. This CDR3 is built from 15 residues. The V and J ends lost 0 bases and 2 bases respectively, with 9 bases between them. The germline gives CDR1 SGDLS, CDR2 YYNGEE. For the CDR3, the DNA is TGTGCCAGCAGCGTAGGACGCCGGGCCTACAATGAGCAGTTCTTC. This encodes CASSVGRRAYNEQFF.

The V gene is TRBV19, the J gene TRBJ1-1, with 7 nucleotides matching TRBD1. The germline V gene encodes CDR1 LNHDA and CDR2 SQIVND (reference sequence). V lost 2 bases, J lost 0 bases, and 9 bases stayed unmatched. The CDR3 extends over 17 amino acids. DNA for the CDR3: TGTGCCAGTAGTATATTCCGACAGGGAGGACTGAACACTGAAGCTTTCTTT. Protein product: CASSIFRQGGLNTEAFF.

V and J are TRBV19 and TRBJ1-5; TRBD1 matches at 7 bases. Germline CDR1 is LNHDA and CDR2 is SQIVND (reference sequence). V gave up 3 bases and J gave up 5 bases; unmatched junction bases: 7. The CDR3 covers 15 residues. The CDR3 protein is CASSILRGTDQPQHF. The CDR3 DNA follows: TGTGCCAGTAGTATCCTCAGGGGGACGGATCAGCCCCAGCATTTT.

This chain joins TRBV5-1 and TRBJ1-1, with D unclear. Germline V gene data show CDR1 as SGHRS and CDR2 as YFSETQ. V was cut by 0 bases and J by 3 bases, with 9 bases left in between. This CDR3 region has 14 residues. CDR3 residues: CASSLAVGYTEAFF. As DNA, the CDR3 is TGCGCCAGCAGCTTGGCCGTGGGTTACACTGAAGCTTTCTTT.

This chain uses TRBV12-3 or TRBV12-4 with TRBJ1-5, with D possibly TRBD1 on 5 matching bases. V lost 4 bases and J 12 bases, leaving 7 bases between the germline ends. This CDR3 has 10 amino acids. CDR3 nucleotides: TGTGCCAGCAGTTGGGGACTCCAGCATTTT. Translated: CASSWGLQHF.

The chain recombines TRBV7-8 with TRBJ1-5; D is undetermined. The CDR3 loop spans 15 amino acids. V lost 6 bases to trimming and J lost 3 bases, with 15 bases between them. CDR1 SGHVS and CDR2 FQNEAQ come from the germline V gene. The CDR3 bases are TGTGCCAGCAGTCCGGGTCAAGTCTACAATCAGCCCCAGCATTTT. This sequence encodes CASSPGQVYNQPQHF.

The V call is TRBV7-6, the J call TRBJ1-1; D gene unclear. The germline gives CDR1 SGHVS, CDR2 FNYEAQ. V was shortened by 5 bases and J by 1 base, with 14 bases between the two germline ends. This CDR3 contains 15 residues. The CDR3 DNA follows: TGTGCCAGCAGCCCCGGCACTACCCGGAACACTGAAGCTTTCTTT. As protein: CASSPGTTRNTEAFF.

In DNA form, the CDR3 reads TGTGCCAGCAGCATTCAGACCAACTCTGGAAACACCATATATTTT. This translates into CASSIQTNSGNTIYF. The chain joins TRBV3-1 (or the pseudogene TRBV3-2) to TRBJ1-3; D gene ambiguous. V shed 5 bases and J shed 0 bases, with 11 bases lying between them. This CDR3 has 15 residues. Germline V gene data show CDR1 as LGHDT and CDR2 as YNNKEL (reference sequence).